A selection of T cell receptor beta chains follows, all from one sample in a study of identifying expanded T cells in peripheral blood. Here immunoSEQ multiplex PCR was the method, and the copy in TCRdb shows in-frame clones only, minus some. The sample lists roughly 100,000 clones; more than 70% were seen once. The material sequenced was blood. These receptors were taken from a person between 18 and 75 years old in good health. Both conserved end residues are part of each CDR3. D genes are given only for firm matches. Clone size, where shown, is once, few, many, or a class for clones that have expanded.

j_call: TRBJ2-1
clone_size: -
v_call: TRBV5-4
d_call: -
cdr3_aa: CASSLQNYNEQFF
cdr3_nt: TGTGCCAGCAGCTTGCAGAATTACAATGAGCAGTTCTTC

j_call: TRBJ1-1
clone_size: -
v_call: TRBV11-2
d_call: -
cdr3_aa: CASSFGASGTEAFF
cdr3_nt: TGTGCCAGCAGCTTTGGGGCAAGCGGCACTGAAGCTTTCTTT

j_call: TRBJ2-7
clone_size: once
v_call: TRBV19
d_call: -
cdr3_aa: CASSIDRAQYEQYF
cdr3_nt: TGTGCCAGTAGTATAGATCGGGCCCAATACGAGCAGTACTTC

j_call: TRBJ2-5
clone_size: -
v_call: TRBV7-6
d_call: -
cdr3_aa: CASSLRGADETQYF
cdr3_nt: TGTGCCAGCAGCTTACGGGGGGCGGATGAGACCCAGTACTTC

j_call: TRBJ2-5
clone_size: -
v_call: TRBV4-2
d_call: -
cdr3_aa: CASSLGGKTQYF
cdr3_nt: TGTGCCAGCAGCCTGGGGGGAAAGACCCAGTACTTC

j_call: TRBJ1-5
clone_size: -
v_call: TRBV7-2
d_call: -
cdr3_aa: CASSQIRGLDQPQHF
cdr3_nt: TGTGCCAGCAGCCAAATTAGGGGGTTGGACCAGCCCCAGCATTTT

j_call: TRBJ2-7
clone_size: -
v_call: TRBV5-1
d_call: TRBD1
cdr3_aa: CASSLGQGGSDEQYF
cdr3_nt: TGCGCCAGCAGCTTGGGACAGGGGGGTTCTGACGAGCAGTACTTC

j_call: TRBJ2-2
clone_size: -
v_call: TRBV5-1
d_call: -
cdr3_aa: CASSSYGTGELFF
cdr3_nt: TGCGCCAGCAGCTCCTATGGAACCGGGGAGCTGTTTTTT

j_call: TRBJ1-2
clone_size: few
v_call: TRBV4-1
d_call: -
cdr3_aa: CASSHPDRPNYGYTF
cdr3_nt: TGCGCCAGCAGCCACCCTGACAGGCCAAACTATGGCTACACCTTC

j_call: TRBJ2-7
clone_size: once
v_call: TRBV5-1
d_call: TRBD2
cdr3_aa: CASRGYSSGFSYEQYF
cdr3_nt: TGCGCCAGCAGAGGGTATTCTAGCGGTTTCTCCTACGAGCAGTACTTC

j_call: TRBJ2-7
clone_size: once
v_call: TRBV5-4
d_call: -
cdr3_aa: CTSSLDTYEQYF
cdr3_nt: TGTACCAGCAGCTTGGACACCTACGAGCAGTACTTC

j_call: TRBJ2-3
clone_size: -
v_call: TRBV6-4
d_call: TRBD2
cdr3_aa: CASSDSKSGGGTDTQYF
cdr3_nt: TGTGCCAGCAGTGACTCCAAGAGCGGGGGGGGCACAGATACGCAGTATTTT

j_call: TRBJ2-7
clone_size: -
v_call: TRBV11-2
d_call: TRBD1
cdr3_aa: CASRPWGGQGALEQYF
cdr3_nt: TGTGCCAGCAGACCGTGGGGAGGACAGGGGGCCCTCGAGCAGTACTTC

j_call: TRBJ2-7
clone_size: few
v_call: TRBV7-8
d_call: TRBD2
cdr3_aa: CASRLGGGASYEQYF
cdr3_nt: TGTGCCAGCAGGCTGGGCGGGGGGGCATCCTACGAGCAGTACTTC

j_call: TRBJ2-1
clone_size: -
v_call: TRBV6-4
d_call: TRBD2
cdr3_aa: CASSDDSGGAYEQFF
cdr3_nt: TGTGCCAGCAGTGACGATAGCGGGGGGGCCTATGAGCAGTTCTTC

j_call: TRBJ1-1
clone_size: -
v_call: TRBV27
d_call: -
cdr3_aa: CASSLRMLANTEAFF
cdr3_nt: TGTGCCAGCAGTTTAAGAATGCTAGCGAACACTGAAGCTTTCTTT

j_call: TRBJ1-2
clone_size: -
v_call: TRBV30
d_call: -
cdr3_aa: CAWSAFTTGGYTF
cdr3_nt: TGTGCCTGGAGCGCTTTTACGACGGGAGGCTACACCTTC

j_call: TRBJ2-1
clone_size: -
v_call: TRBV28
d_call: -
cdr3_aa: CASSPGGAEGDYNEQFF
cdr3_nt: TGTGCCAGCTCACCTGGGGGGGCGGAGGGAGACTACAATGAGCAGTTCTTC

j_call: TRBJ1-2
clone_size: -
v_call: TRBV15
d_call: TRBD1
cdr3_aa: CATSRGDSPNYGYTF
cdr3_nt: TGTGCCACCAGCAGGGGGGACAGTCCTAACTATGGCTACACCTTC

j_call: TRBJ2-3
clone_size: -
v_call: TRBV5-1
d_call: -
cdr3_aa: CASDIGGAGFSDTQYF
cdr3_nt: TGCGCCAGCGACATCGGGGGCGCGGGATTTTCAGATACGCAGTATTTT

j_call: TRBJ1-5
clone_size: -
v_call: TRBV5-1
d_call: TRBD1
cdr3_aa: CASSPGQGNQPQHF
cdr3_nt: TGCGCCAGCAGCCCCGGACAGGGTAATCAGCCCCAGCATTTT

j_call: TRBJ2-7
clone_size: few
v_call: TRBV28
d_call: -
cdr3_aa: CASSLNTLDSLYEQYF
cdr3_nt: TGTGCCAGCAGTTTGAATACCTTGGACAGCCTCTACGAGCAGTACTTC

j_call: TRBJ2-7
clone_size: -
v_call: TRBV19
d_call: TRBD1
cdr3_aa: CASSMAGGSSYEQYF
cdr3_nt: TGTGCCAGTAGTATGGCAGGGGGCAGCTCCTACGAGCAGTACTTC

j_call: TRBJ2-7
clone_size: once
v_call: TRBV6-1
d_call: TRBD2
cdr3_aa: CASSAIAGDRYEQYF
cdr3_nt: TGTGCCAGCAGTGCAATAGCGGGGGATAGGTACGAGCAGTACTTC

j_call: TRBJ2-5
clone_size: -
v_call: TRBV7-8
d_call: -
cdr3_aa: CASSLWLDYLETQYF
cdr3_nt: TGTGCCAGCAGCTTATGGTTGGACTACCTCGAGACCCAGTACTTC

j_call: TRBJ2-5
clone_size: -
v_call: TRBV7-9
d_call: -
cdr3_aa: CASSLAGETQYF
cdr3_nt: TGTGCCAGCAGCTTAGCGGGTGAGACCCAGTACTTC

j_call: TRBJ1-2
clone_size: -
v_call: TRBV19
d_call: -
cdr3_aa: CASGVTGDYGYTF
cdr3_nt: TGTGCCAGTGGGGTGACGGGGGACTATGGCTACACCTTC

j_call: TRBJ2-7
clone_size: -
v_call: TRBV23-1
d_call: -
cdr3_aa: CASSQWVPLAYEQYF
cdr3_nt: TGCGCCAGCAGTCAATGGGTCCCGTTGGCCTACGAGCAGTACTTC

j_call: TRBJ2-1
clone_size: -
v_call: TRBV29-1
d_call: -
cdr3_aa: CSAGPGDEQFF
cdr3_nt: TGCAGCGCCGGTCCAGGGGATGAGCAGTTCTTC

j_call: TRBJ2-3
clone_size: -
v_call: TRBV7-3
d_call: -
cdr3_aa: CASSLGASTDTQYF
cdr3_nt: TGTGCCAGCAGCTTAGGGGCCTCCACAGATACGCAGTATTTT

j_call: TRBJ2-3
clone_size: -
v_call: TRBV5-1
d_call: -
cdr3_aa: CASSLVARVGDTQYF
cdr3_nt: TGCGCCAGCAGCTTGGTGGCCAGGGTGGGGGATACGCAGTATTTT

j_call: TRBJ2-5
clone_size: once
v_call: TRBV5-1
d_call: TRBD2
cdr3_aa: CASSSGGLAKDGTQYF
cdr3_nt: TGCGCCAGCAGCTCGGGGGGACTAGCAAAGGATGGGACCCAGTACTTC

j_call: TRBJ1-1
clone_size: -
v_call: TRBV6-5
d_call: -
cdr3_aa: CASSQGGPTEAFF
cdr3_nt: TGTGCCAGCTCCCAAGGGGGGCCTACTGAAGCTTTCTTT

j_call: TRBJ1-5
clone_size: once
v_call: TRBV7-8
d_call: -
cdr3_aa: CASSGERGNQPQHF
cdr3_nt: TGTGCCAGCAGCGGAGAAAGGGGGAATCAGCCCCAGCATTTT

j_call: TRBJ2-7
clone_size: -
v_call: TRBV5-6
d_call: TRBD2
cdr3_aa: CASSLVPGTSGDHEQYF
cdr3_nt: TGTGCCAGCAGCTTGGTTCCCGGGACTAGCGGGGACCACGAGCAGTACTTC

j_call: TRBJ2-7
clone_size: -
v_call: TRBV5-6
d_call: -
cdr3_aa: CASSLGQSYEQYF
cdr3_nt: TGTGCCAGCAGCTTGGGACAGTCCTACGAGCAGTACTTC

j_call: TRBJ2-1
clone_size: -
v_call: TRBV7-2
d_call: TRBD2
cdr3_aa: CASSSASGRVNEQFF
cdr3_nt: TGTGCCAGCAGCTCCGCTAGCGGGAGGGTGAATGAGCAGTTCTTC

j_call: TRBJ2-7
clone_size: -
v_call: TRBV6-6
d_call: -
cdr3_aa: CASSYFPGTYEQYF
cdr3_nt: TGTGCCAGCAGTTACTTTCCAGGGACCTACGAGCAGTACTTC

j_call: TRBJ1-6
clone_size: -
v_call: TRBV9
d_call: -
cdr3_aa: CASSVSDIFEGTLHF
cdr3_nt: TGTGCCAGCAGCGTATCGGACATTTTCGAGGGTACCCTCCACTTT

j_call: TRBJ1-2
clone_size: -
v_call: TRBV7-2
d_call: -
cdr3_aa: CASSYKSGANYGYTF
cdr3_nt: TGTGCCAGCAGCTACAAGTCGGGAGCTAACTATGGCTACACCTTC

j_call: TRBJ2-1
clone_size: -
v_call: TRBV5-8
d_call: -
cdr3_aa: CASSPARGARSYNEQFF
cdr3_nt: TGTGCCAGCAGCCCGGCTAGGGGGGCCCGCTCCTACAATGAGCAGTTCTTC

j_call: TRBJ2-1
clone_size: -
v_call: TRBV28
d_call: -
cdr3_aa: CASSLRGFWQFF
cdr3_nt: TGTGCCAGCAGTTTGAGGGGCTTTTGGCAGTTCTTC

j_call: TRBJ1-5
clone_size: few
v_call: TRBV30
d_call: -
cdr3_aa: CAWSVLENQPQHF
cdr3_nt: TGTGCCTGGAGTGTACTGGAGAATCAGCCCCAGCATTTT

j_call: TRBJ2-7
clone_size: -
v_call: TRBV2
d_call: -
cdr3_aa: CASSRASYEQYF
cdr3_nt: TGTGCCAGCAGTCGGGCCTCCTACGAGCAGTACTTC

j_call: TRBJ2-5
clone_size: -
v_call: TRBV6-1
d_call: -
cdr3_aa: CASSEQAGTQETQYF
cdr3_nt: TGTGCCAGCAGTGAACAAGCAGGCACGCAAGAGACCCAGTACTTC